One and the same sample provided the 30 T cell receptor beta chains below, sequenced in a study of CD8+ T cells in alopecia areata. Following RNA extraction, reverse transcription yielded cDNA that acted as the sequencing template. The protocol was immunoSEQ multiplex PCR, while the TCRdb copy is restricted to in-frame clones and leaves out a portion. This table has around 200,000 clones, approximately 56% appearing once. Described treatment: oral pan-JAK inhibitor, 5-10 mg twice daily. The sequencing used CD4+ T cells sorted from blood, collected at week 4, from a patient treated with tofacitinib. These receptors all stem from a human donor with alopecia areata.

The sample holds a few counts of this clone. The rearrangement links TRBV20-1 to TRBJ2-7; no reliable D call. V was shortened by 2 bases and J by 6 bases, with 8 bases between the two germline ends. The CDR3 is 11 residues long. Germline assignment: CDR1 DFQATT and CDR2 SNEGSKA (reference sequence). CDR3 loop: CSARPGLEQYF. The CDR3 DNA is TGCAGTGCTAGACCAGGCCTCGAGCAGTACTTC.

This clone showed up just a few times. The chain uses TRBV4-3 and TRBJ2-5; 7 bases are a match to TRBD2. The germline CDR1 and CDR2 sequences are LGHNA and YSLEER. V was clipped by 6 bases and J by 9 bases; unmatched bases: 4. The CDR3 spans 11 residues. DNA of the CDR3: TGCGCCAGCAGAGGGGCGGGGGCCCAGTACTTC. Translated: CASRGAGAQYF.

The V gene is TRBV9, the J gene TRBJ2-3, with 8 bases that match TRBD2. Germline V gene lookup returns CDR1 SGDLS and CDR2 YYNGEE. The CDR3 is 15 amino acids. Trimming at V came to 2 bases and at J to 3 bases, leaving 5 bases not matched to a gene. The DNA of the CDR3 is TGTGCCAGCAGCGTTAGCGGGACGGGAACAGATACGCAGTATTTT. This gives the protein CASSVSGTGTDTQYF.

The J gene is TRBJ1-5, the V gene TRBV10-2; D perhaps matches TRBD1 (6 bases). Trimming removed 1 base from V and 7 bases from J, with 11 bases in between. The CDR3 consists of 14 residues. Germline CDR1 WSHSY, CDR2 SAAADI. CDR3 DNA sequence: TGCGCCAGCAGTGAGTACAGGGCAGGACAGCCCCAGCATTTT. It translates to CASSEYRAGQPQHF.

The V gene is TRBV4-1, the J gene TRBJ1-5, with D perhaps matching TRBD1 (6 bases). The CDR3 runs to 15 residues. With 0 bases removed from V and 7 bases from J, the gap between germline ends came to 13 bases. CDR1 is MGHRA and CDR2 is YSYEKL in the germline V gene. The CDR3 DNA sequence: TGCGCCAGCAGCCAAGATACGGGGGCAAAGCAGCCCCAGCATTTT. Protein: CASSQDTGAKQPQHF.

Notes on this clone: Within the sample, other DNA sequences also encode this same CDR3. The J gene is TRBJ2-2, the V gene TRBV5-1; unclear D gene. The V end lost 2 bases, the J end lost 2 bases, and 1 base lay between the germline ends. Germline CDR1 and CDR2: SGHRS and YFSETQ. This CDR3 spans 12 amino acids. CDR3 in amino acids: CASSLNTGELFF. CDR3 sequence (DNA): TGCGCCAGCAGCTTAAACACCGGGGAGCTGTTTTTT.

The rearrangement uses TRBV29-1 and TRBJ2-1; D is undetermined. V was pared by 6 bases and J by 8 bases, with 5 bases between. Per the germline V gene, CDR1 is SQVTM and CDR2 is ANQGSEA. The CDR3 extends over 9 amino acids. The DNA of the CDR3 is TGCAGCGTCGATTATGAGCAGTTCTTC. It encodes CSVDYEQFF.

This clone was seen once. CDR3 protein: CATSQSGLGGGYTF. Here the CDR3 DNA reads TGTGCCACCTCTCAATCGGGCCTCGGGGGAGGCTACACCTTC. The gene calls are TRBV7-9 and TRBJ1-2; D possibly corresponds to TRBD1 (5 bases). The germline V and J ends were trimmed by 10 bases and 8 bases, with 23 bases remaining between them. The CDR3 runs to 14 residues. Germline CDR1 reads SEHNR; CDR2 reads FQNEAQ (reference sequence). The full variable domain, completed using reference TRBV7-9 and TRBJ1-2, is DTGVSQNPRHKITKRGQNVTFRCDPISEHNRLYWYRQTLGQGPEFLTYFQNEAQLEKSRLLSDRFSAERPKGSFSTLEIQRTEQGDSAMYLCATSQSGLGGGYTFGSGTRLTVV.

The chain joins TRBV2 to TRBJ1-2; no clear D gene. The V end lost 6 bases, the J end lost 2 bases, and 4 bases lay between the germline ends. The germline gives CDR1 SNHLY, CDR2 FYNNEI. The CDR3 totals 11 residues. The CDR3 DNA follows: TGTGCCAGCAGACAGAACTATGGCTACACCTTC. Translated: CASRQNYGYTF.

This chain links TRBV15 with TRBJ1-1; no definite D call. This CDR3 comprises 15 residues. Trimming cost V 6 bases and J 1 base, with 15 bases left between them. The germline V gene has CDR1 LNHNV and CDR2 YYDKDF (reference sequence). The CDR3 DNA reads TGTGCCACCAGATTACCTGGGAGCGGGAACACTGAAGCTTTCTTT. It specifies CATRLPGSGNTEAFF.

The V call is TRBV30, the J call TRBJ1-2, with no clear D. Trimming took 1 base from V and 1 from J, leaving 10 bases between them. The CDR3 has 14 amino acids. Germline V gene data show CDR1 as GTSNPN and CDR2 as SVGIG (reference sequence). CDR3 sequence reads: CAWSAGWVNYGYTF. CDR3 nucleotide sequence: TGTGCCTGGAGTGCCGGGTGGGTTAACTATGGCTACACCTTC.

This clone was picked up a small number of times. One junction end disagrees with the germline gene, perhaps due to a read error. The CDR3: CASSLTRDTSRDF. CDR3 in DNA: TGTGCCAGCAGCTTAACTAGGGATACCTCACGGGACTTC. This chain joins TRBV5-4 and TRBJ2-7, with D tentatively TRBD2 (5 bases). The CDR3 totals 13 residues. Germline assignment: CDR1 SGHNT and CDR2 YYREEE (reference sequence).

This clone was counted a single time. The chain joins TRBV4-2 to TRBJ2-3, with TRBD1 as a possible D gene (7 bases). The V and J ends lost 3 bases and 3 bases respectively, with 16 bases between them. Germline V gives CDR1 LGHNA, CDR2 YNFKEQ. The length of the CDR3 is 16 residues. CDR3 nucleotides: TGTGCCAGCAGCCAGGGTGACAGGGCGGGGACAGATACGCAGTATTTT. Translation gives CASSQGDRAGTDTQYF.

This clone has just a few counts. V is TRBV28 and J is TRBJ2-7; no definite D call. The germline CDR1 and CDR2 sequences are MDHEN and SYDVKM. V was clipped by 3 bases and J by 6 bases, with 6 bases between them. The CDR3 loop spans 11 amino acids. CDR3 DNA sequence: TGTGCCAGCAGTTTCCCGGGCGAGCAGTACTTC. Translated, it gives CASSFPGEQYF.

The chain uses TRBV7-2 and TRBJ1-1; unclear D gene. Trimming removed 3 bases at V and 2 bases at J, with 7 bases between. CDR1 is SGHTA and CDR2 is FQGNSA in the germline V gene. The CDR3 consists of 13 residues. The CDR3 region is CASSFRRNTEAFF. In nucleotides, the CDR3 is TGTGCCAGCAGCTTCCGGAGAAACACTGAAGCTTTCTTT.

The chain links TRBV30 to TRBJ2-7; D may be TRBD1 (6 bases). Trimming took 7 bases from V and 0 from J, leaving 13 bases between them. This CDR3 has 13 amino acids. From germline, CDR1 is GTSNPN and CDR2 SVGIG (reference sequence). CDR3 sequence: CASTLDSSYEQYF. The CDR3 DNA is TGTGCCTCTACCCTGGACAGCTCCTACGAGCAGTACTTC.

This clone was seen a handful of times. The rearrangement joins TRBV29-1 to TRBJ2-7; D gene uncertain. The CDR3 has 12 residues. CDR1 and CDR2 (germline): SQVTM, ANQGSEA. V lost 6 bases and J 1 base, leaving 10 bases between the germline ends. CDR3 in amino acids: CSVTPDSYEQYF. The CDR3 DNA reads TGCAGCGTGACGCCGGATTCCTACGAGCAGTACTTC.

This chain links TRBV19 with TRBJ2-7; perhaps TRBD2 as D (6 bases). CDR1 is LNHDA, CDR2 SQIVND, per germline (reference sequence). Deletions cut 7 bases from V and 0 bases from J, with 13 bases between. The CDR3 runs to 14 residues. Here the CDR3 DNA reads TGTGCCAGTACTCGCGGGATTGACTCCTACGAGCAGTACTTC. The encoded protein is CASTRGIDSYEQYF.

This clone turned up a few times. J is TRBJ1-3 and V is TRBV4-3; D not certain. Germline CDR1 is LGHNA and CDR2 is YSLEER. The CDR3 totals 14 residues. V gave up 4 bases and J gave up 0 bases, with 7 bases separating them. Here the CDR3 reads CASSRLRSGNTIYF. The CDR3 DNA reads TGCGCCAGCAGCCGCTTGCGCTCTGGAAACACCATATATTTT.

The DNA for the CDR3 is TGTGCCACCGGAATGGCGGGTAGTAAGGAGCTGTTTTTT. Residues: CATGMAGSKELFF. The genes are TRBV5-4 and TRBJ2-2; D is possibly TRBD2 (5 bases). Trimming cost V 9 bases and J 10 bases, with 19 bases left between them. The CDR3 contains 13 residues. From germline, CDR1 is SGHNT and CDR2 YYREEE (reference sequence).

A remark on this clone: The sample holds other DNA sequences that translate to the same CDR3. This chain joins TRBV7-2 and TRBJ2-3; no firm D call. This CDR3 region has 12 residues. Trimming took off 4 bases at V and 0 bases at J, with 2 bases between the two ends. Germline V gene lookup returns CDR1 SGHTA and CDR2 FQGNSA. CDR3 DNA sequence: TGTGCCAGCAGCTCCAGCACAGATACGCAGTATTTT. Protein product: CASSSSTDTQYF.

The chain employs TRBV15 and TRBJ2-6; D uncertain. Germline lookup yields CDR1 LNHNV and CDR2 YYDKDF (reference sequence). The CDR3 totals 13 residues. V was shortened by 6 bases and J by 4 bases, with 7 bases between the two germline ends. CDR3 loop: CATSNTGANVLTF. The CDR3 nucleotides are TGTGCCACCAGTAACACGGGGGCCAACGTCCTGACTTTC. Variable domain in full (rest from reference TRBV15 and TRBJ2-6): DAMVIQNPRYQVTQFGKPVTLSCSQTLNHNVMYWYQQKSSQAPKLLFHYYDKDFNNEADTPDNFQSRRPNTSFCFLDIRSPGLGDTAMYLCATSNTGANVLTFGAGSRLTVL.

V is TRBV29-1 and J is TRBJ1-2; D not certain. This CDR3 comprises 14 residues. Germline CDR1 is SQVTM and CDR2 is ANQGSEA. V lost 0 bases and J lost 4, with 12 bases in between. CDR3 region: CSVEDSRSSYGYTF. The CDR3 bases are TGCAGCGTTGAAGATTCGAGGTCTAGCTATGGCTACACCTTC.

The chain uses TRBV4-3 and TRBJ2-3; possibly TRBD2 for D (6 bases). This CDR3 has 15 amino acids. Germline V CDR1 and CDR2: LGHNA, YSLEER. Deletions cut 4 bases from V and 1 base from J, with 12 bases between. CDR3 protein: CASSPGLSRTDTQYF. In DNA, the CDR3 is TGCGCCAGCAGCCCGGGACTCTCACGCACAGATACGCAGTATTTT.

The gene calls are TRBV7-2 and TRBJ1-5; unclear D gene. The V end lost 5 bases, the J end lost 9 bases, and 17 bases lay between the germline ends. This CDR3 is 14 amino acids long. Germline CDR1 SGHTA, CDR2 FQGNSA. CDR3 coding DNA: TGTGCCAGCAGCCTATCGTGGGAAGGTCTGCCCCAGCATTTT. Translation: CASSLSWEGLPQHF.

The gene calls are TRBV18 and TRBJ2-6; D remains ambiguous. V lost 4 bases and J lost 0, with 7 bases in between. The CDR3 is 15 residues long. Germline V CDR1 and CDR2: KGHSH, LQKENI. This CDR3 reads CASSLSSSGANVLTF. The CDR3 DNA sequence: TGTGCCAGCTCACTATCGAGCTCTGGGGCCAACGTCCTGACTTTC.

The chain carries TRBV4-3 and TRBJ1-3, with D uncertain. Per the germline V gene, CDR1 is LGHNA and CDR2 is YSLEER. The CDR3 loop spans 13 amino acids. Trimming took 6 bases from V and 3 from J, leaving 9 bases between them. The CDR3 coding sequence is TGCGCCAGCAGTCTAAACCTTGGAAACACCATATATTTT. Its protein product is CASSLNLGNTIYF.

The chain carries TRBV29-1 and TRBJ2-3; D gene unclear. The CDR3 has 11 residues. V lost 2 bases and J lost 6, with 6 bases in between. In germline, CDR1 is SQVTM, CDR2 ANQGSEA. CDR3 protein: CSVETVDTQYF. CDR3 in DNA: TGCAGCGTTGAAACGGTTGATACGCAGTATTTT.

This sequence joins TRBV2 and TRBJ2-7, with D maybe TRBD1 (6 bases). V gave up 6 bases and J gave up 3 bases, with 9 bases separating them. The CDR3 contains 12 residues. CDR1 is SNHLY, CDR2 FYNNEI, per germline. The CDR3 nucleotides are TGTGCCAGCAGAGAACAGGGCTACGAGCAGTACTTC. This codes for CASREQGYEQYF. The complete variable domain, with remaining parts taken from reference TRBV2 and TRBJ2-7, reads EPEVTQTPSHQVTQMGQEVILRCVPISNHLYFYWYRQILGQKVEFLVSFYNNEISEKSEIFDDQFSVERPDGSNFTLKIRSTKLEDSAMYFCASREQGYEQYFGPGTRLTVT.

The chain combines TRBV7-6 with TRBJ2-2; TRBD1 matches 9 bases. V dropped 5 bases and J dropped 0; count of bases not matched to a gene: 4. The CDR3 covers 16 residues. Germline CDR1 is SGHVS and CDR2 is FNYEAQ. Here the CDR3 DNA reads TGTGCCAGCAGCCGCCGGGACAGGGCGAACACCGGGGAGCTGTTTTTT. The encoded protein is CASSRRDRANTGELFF.